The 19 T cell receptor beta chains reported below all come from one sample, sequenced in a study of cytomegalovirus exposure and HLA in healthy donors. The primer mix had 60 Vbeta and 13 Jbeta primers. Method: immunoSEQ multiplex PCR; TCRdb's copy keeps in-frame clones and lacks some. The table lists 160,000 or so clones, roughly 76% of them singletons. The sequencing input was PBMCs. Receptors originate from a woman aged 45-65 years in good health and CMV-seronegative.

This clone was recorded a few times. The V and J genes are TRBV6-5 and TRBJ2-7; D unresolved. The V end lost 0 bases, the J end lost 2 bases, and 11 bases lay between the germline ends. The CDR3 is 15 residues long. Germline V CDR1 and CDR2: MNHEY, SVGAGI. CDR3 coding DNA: TGTGCCAGCAGTTACTCGCTGGGCCAGACCTACGAGCAGTACTTC. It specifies CASSYSLGQTYEQYF.

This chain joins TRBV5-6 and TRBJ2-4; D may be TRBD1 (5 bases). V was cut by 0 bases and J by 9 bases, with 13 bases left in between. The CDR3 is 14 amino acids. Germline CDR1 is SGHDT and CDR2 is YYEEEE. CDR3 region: CASSLEQGRGIQYF. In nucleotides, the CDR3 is TGTGCCAGCAGCTTGGAGCAGGGTAGGGGCATTCAGTACTTC. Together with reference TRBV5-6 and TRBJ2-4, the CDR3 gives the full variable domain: DAGVTQSPTHLIKTRGQQVTLRCSPKSGHDTVSWYQQALGQGPQFIFQYYEEEERQRGNFPDRFSGHQFPNYSSELNVNALLLGDSALYLCASSLEQGRGIQYFGAGTRLSVL.

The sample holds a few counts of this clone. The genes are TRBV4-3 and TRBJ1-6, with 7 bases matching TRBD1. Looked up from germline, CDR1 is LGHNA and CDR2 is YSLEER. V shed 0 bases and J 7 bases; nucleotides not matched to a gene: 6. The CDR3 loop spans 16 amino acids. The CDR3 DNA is TGCGCCAGCAGCCAAGAGTTGACAGGGATGAATTCACCCCTCCACTTT. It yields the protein CASSQELTGMNSPLHF.

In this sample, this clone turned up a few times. The CDR3 here is CASSPPGTGVFDSPLHF. CDR3 nucleotide sequence: TGTGCCAGCTCACCACCGGGGACAGGGGTTTTCGATTCACCCCTCCACTTT. The V call is TRBV18, the J call TRBJ1-6, with TRBD1 identical over 10 bases. The junction had 7 bases not matched to a gene; V was cut back by 0 bases and J by 8 bases. Germline CDR1 is KGHSH and CDR2 is LQKENI. The CDR3 has 17 amino acids.

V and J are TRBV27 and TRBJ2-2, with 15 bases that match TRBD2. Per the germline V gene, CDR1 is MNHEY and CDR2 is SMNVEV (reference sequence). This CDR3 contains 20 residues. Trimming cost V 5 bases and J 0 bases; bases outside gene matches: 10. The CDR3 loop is CASSPPLGLAGGSNTGELFF. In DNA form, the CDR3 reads TGTGCCAGCAGTCCGCCCCTGGGACTAGCGGGAGGTTCGAACACCGGGGAGCTGTTTTTT.

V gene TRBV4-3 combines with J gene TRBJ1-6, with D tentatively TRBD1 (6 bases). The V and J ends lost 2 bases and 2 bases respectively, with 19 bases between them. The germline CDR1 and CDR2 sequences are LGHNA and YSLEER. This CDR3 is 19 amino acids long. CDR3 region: CASSQWDTLIVPYNSPLHF. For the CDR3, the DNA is TGCGCCAGCAGCCAATGGGACACTCTTATTGTCCCCTATAATTCACCCCTCCACTTT.

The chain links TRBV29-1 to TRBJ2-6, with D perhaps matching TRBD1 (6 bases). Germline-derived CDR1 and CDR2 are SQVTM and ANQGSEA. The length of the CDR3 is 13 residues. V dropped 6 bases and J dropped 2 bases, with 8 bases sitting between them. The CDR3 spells CSVAGAGANVLTF. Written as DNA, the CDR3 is TGCAGCGTAGCAGGGGCTGGGGCCAACGTCCTGACTTTC.

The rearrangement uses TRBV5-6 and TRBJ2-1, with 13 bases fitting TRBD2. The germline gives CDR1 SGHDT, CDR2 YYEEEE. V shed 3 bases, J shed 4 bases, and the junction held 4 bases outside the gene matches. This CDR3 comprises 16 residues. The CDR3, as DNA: TGTGCCAGCAGCTCCGGACTAGCGGGGGCTTACAATGAGCAGTTCTTC. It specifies CASSSGLAGAYNEQFF.

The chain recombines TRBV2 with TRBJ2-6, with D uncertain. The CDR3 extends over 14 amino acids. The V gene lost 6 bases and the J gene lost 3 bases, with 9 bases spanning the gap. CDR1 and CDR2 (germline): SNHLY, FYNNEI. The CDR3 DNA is TGTGCCAGCAGGTACGGCGGTGGGGCCAACGTCCTGACTTTC. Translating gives CASRYGGGANVLTF.

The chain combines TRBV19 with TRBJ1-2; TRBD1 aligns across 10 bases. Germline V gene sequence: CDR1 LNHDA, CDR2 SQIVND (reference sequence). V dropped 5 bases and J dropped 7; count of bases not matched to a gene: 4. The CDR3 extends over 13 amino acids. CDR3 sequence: CASSWGQGIGYTF. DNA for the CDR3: TGTGCCAGTAGTTGGGGACAGGGGATTGGCTACACCTTC.

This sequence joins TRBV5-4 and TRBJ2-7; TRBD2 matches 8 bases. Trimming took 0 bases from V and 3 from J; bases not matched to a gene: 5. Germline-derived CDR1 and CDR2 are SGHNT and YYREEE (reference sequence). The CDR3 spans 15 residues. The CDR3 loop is CASSLGHTSGYEQYF. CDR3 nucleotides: TGTGCCAGCAGCTTGGGCCATACTAGCGGCTACGAGCAGTACTTC.

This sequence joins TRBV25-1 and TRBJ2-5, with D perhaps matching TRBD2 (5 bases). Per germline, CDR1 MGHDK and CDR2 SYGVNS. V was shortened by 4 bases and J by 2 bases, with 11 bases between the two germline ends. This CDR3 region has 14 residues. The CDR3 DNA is TGTGCCAGCAGTGCTAGGACTGCTCAAGAGACCCAGTACTTC. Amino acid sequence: CASSARTAQETQYF.

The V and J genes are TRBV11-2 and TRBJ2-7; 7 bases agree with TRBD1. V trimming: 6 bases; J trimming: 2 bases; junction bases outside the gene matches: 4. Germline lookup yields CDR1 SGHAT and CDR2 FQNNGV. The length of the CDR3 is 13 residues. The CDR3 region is CASRRDSPYEQYF. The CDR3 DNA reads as TGTGCCAGCAGGAGGGACAGCCCCTACGAGCAGTACTTC.

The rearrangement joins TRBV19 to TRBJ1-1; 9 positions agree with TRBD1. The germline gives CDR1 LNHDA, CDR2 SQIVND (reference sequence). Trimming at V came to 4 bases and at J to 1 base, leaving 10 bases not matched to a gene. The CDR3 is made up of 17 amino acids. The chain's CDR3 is CASSNPWTGDQNTEAFF. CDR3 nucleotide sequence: TGTGCCAGTAGTAACCCGTGGACAGGGGATCAGAACACTGAAGCTTTCTTT.

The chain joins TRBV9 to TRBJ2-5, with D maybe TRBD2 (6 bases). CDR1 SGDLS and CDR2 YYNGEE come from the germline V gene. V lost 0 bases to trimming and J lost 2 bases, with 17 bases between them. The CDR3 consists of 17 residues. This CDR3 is CASSVEGRGWRQETQYF. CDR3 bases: TGTGCCAGCAGCGTAGAAGGTCGGGGGTGGCGGCAAGAGACCCAGTACTTC.

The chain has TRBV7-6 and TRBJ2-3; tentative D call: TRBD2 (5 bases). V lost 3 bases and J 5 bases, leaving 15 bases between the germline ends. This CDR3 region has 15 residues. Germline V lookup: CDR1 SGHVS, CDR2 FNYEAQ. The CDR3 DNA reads TGTGCCAGCAGCTTGAGTGTACTAGTACAAGATACGCAGTATTTT. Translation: CASSLSVLVQDTQYF.

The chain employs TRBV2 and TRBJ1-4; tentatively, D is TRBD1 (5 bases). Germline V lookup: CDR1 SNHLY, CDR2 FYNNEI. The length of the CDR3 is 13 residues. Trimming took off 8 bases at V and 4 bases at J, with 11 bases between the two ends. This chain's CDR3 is CASRRGSNEKLFF. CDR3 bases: TGTGCCAGCCGGAGGGGTAGTAATGAAAAACTGTTTTTT.

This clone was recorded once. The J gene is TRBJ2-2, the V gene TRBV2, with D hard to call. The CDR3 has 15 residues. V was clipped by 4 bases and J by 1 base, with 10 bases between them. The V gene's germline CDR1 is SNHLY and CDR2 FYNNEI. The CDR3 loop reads CASSVASENTGELFF. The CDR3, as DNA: TGTGCCAGCAGTGTAGCCAGCGAGAACACCGGGGAGCTGTTTTTT.

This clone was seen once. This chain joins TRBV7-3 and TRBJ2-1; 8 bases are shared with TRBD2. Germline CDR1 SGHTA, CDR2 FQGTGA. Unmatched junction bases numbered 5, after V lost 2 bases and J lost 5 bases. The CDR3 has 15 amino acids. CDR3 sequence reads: CASSLQSGGNNEQFF. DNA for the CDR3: TGTGCCAGCAGCTTACAAAGCGGGGGAAACAATGAGCAGTTCTTC.